This T cell receptor (beta chain) stems from a study of beta chain features in type 1 diabetes. The wider study: On cell yields, gender and age, patients and healthy donors were similar.

Over 95% purity was reached by all sorted populations. The isolated RNA, all of it, was reverse transcribed, so expressed TCRB transcripts were what got sequenced. Naive, central memory and regulatory T cell samples yielded about 4 million reads on average. Only in-frame clones appear in the TCRdb table, and some are missing; sequencing was by immunoSEQ multiplex PCR. The sample shows 500,000 to 850,000 clones, over 12% of them seen only once. CDR3 length equals 15 residues. Germline V gives CDR1 SGHRS, CDR2 YFSETQ. Losses at the gene ends were 3 bases for V and 7 bases for J; bases not matched to a gene: 9. Study findings and constraints: Within patients, naive, central memory and Treg TCRB repertoires seemed more similar than within healthy donors. TCRB CDR3s from Type 1 diabetes patients were moderately but significantly shorter in all four CD4+ subsets.

This clone was detected a few times. The target antigen is unknown. This TCR was sampled from a man between 18 and 29 years old with type 1 diabetes. The sample consisted of naive CD4+ T cells from blood. V gene TRBV5-1 combines with J gene TRBJ1-4; TRBD1 matches at 7 bases. This CDR3 reads CASSSLRTGREKLFF. The CDR3 bases are TGCGCCAGCAGCTCTCTAAGGACAGGTCGTGAAAAACTGTTTTTT. The whole variable domain, filled in from reference TRBV5-1 and TRBJ1-4, reads KAGVTQTPRYLIKTRGQQVTLSCSPISGHRSVSWYQQTPGQGLQFLFEYFSETQRNKGNFPGRFSGRQFSNSRSEMNVSTLELGDSALYLCASSSLRTGREKLFFGSGTQLSVL.